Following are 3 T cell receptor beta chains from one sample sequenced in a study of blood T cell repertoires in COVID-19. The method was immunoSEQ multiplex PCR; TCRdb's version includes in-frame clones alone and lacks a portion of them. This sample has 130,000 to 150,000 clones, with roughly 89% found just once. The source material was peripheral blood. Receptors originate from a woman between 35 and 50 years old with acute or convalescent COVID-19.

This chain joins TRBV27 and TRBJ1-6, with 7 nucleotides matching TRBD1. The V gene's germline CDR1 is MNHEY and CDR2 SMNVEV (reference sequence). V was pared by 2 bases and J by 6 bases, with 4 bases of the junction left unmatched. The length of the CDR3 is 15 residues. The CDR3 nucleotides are TGTGCCAGCAGTTTAGGACAGGTAGCTAATTCACCCCTCCACTTT. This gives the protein CASSLGQVANSPLHF.

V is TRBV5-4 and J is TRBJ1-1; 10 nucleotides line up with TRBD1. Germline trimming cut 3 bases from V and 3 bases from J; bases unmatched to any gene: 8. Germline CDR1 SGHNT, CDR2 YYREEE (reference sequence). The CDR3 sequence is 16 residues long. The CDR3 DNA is TGTGCCAGCAGCTCCGGACAGGGGGAGGTGTACACTGAAGCTTTCTTT. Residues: CASSSGQGEVYTEAFF.

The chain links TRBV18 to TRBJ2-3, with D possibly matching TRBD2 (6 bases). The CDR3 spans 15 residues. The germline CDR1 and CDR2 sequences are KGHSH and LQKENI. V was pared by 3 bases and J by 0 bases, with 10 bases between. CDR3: CASSPLAPSTDTQYF. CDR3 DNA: TGTGCCAGCTCACCTCTAGCGCCCAGCACAGATACGCAGTATTTT.